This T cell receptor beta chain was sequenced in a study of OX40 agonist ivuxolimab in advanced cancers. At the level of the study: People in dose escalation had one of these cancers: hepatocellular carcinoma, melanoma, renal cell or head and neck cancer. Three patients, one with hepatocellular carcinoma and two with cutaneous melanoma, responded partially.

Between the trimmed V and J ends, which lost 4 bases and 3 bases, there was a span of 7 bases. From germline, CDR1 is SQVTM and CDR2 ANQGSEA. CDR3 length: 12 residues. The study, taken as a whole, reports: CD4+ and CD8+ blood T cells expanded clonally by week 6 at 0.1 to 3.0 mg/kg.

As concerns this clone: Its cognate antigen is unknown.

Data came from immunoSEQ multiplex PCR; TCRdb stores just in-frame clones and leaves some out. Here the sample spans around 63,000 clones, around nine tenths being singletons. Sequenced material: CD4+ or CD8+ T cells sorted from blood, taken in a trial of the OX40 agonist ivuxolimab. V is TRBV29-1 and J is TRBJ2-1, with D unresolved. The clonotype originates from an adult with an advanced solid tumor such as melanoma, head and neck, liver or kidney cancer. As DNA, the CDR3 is TGCAGCGTTGGTCGCCTCTACAATGAGCAGTTCTTC. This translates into CSVGRLYNEQFF.